This TCR beta chain was identified during a study of shared T cell receptors in the human thymus. The assay was immunoSEQ multiplex PCR, and TCRdb's table has in-frame clones only and misses some. Of 630,000 or so clones in the sample, more than 75% were seen once. Per germline, CDR1 SGHRS and CDR2 YFSETQ. CDR3 length: 16 amino acids. J was trimmed by 2 bases and V by 4 bases; bases with no gene match: 8. A further study also used this sample, focusing on human thymus T cells. Turning to that study: Donors consisted of healthy Finnish infants (having corrective surgery for congenital heart defects). Among thymic and blood repertoires, usage of V and J genes appeared biased.

Input material: thymocytes. V usage is TRBV5-1 and J usage is TRBJ2-7, with 11 bases lining up with TRBD2. This receptor was identified in a boy less than two years old with a congenital heart defect. CDR3 amino acids: CASSPRGLAATYEQYF. DNA of the CDR3: TGCGCCAGCAGCCCGAGGGGACTAGCGGCCACCTACGAGCAGTACTTC.